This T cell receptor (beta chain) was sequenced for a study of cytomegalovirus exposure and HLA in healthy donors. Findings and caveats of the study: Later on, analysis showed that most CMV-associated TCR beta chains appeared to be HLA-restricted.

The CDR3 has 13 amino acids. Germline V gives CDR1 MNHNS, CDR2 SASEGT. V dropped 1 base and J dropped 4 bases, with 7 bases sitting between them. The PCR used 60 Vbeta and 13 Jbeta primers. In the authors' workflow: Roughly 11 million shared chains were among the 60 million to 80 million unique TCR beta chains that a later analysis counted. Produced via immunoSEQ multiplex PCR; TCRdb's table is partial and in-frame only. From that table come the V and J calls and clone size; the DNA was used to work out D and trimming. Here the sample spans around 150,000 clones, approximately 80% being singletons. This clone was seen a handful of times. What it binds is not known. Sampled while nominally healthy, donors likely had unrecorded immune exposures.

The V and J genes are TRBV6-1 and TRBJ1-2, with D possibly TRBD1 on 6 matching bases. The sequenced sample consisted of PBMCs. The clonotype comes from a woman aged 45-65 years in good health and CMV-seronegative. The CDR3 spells CASSEGGGYGYTF. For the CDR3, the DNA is TGTGCCAGCAGTGAAGGAGGGGGCTATGGCTACACCTTC.